This T cell receptor (beta chain) emerged from a study of T cell responses to AZD1222 COVID-19 vaccine. Sequenced by immunoSEQ multiplex PCR; TCRdb stores in-frame clones only, minus some. This sample has about 76,000 clones, with roughly 90% found just once. The trim removed 3 bases at V and 0 bases at J, leaving 3 bases unmatched. The V gene's germline CDR1 is SGHRS and CDR2 YFSETQ. This CDR3 comprises 15 residues. The sample consisted of peripheral blood, taken on day 0 of AZD1222 vaccination. This clonotype originated in an adult in good health. The rearrangement links TRBV5-1 to TRBJ1-3; 7 bases agree with TRBD1. The DNA of the CDR3 is TGCGCCAGCAGCTGGACAGGTGGCTCTGGAAACACCATATATTTT. Translation gives CASSWTGGSGNTIYF.